The 17 T cell receptor beta chains in this list originate from one sample, sequenced in a study of metastatic and nonmetastatic thyroid tumors. With MiXCR, TCRdb called clones anew from the PCR reads. In the table there are roughly 14,000 clones, about 35% of which are singletons. Thyroid surgery had not been preceded by any treatment in any patient. The sequenced material came from tumor tissue. The receptors originated from a male donor with papillary thyroid cancer or a benign thyroid nodule (not recorded which). Some clones in this sample may be carry-over from other donors' samples.

This clone has only a few counts. The rearrangement joins TRBV6-1 to TRBJ1-2; TRBD1 is a possible D gene (6 bases). Germline V gene sequence: CDR1 MNHNS, CDR2 SASEGT. V was clipped by 4 bases and J by 4 bases, with 13 bases between them. This CDR3 has 14 residues. For the CDR3, the DNA is TGTGCCAGCAGTGTTTCGTCAGGGGCCTATGGCTACACCTTC. Protein product: CASSVSSGAYGYTF.

The chain carries TRBV2 and TRBJ1-4; the D is unclear. Germline loops: CDR1 SNHLY, CDR2 FYNNEI. Trimming took 3 bases from V and 8 from J, leaving 16 bases between them. The CDR3 contains 15 residues. DNA for the CDR3: TGTGCCAGCAGTGAGGTCGGGTCCCTGGGCGAAAAACTGTTTTTT. It yields the protein CASSEVGSLGEKLFF.

This clone was observed a handful of times. The V gene is TRBV7-6, the J gene TRBJ2-7; 7 bases are shared with TRBD1. This CDR3 comprises 16 residues. Germline lookup yields CDR1 SGHVS and CDR2 FNYEAQ. The ends lost 1 base at V and 0 bases at J; junction bases unmatched: 6. CDR3 amino acids: CASSLGGQESSYEQYF. DNA for the CDR3: TGTGCCAGCAGCTTAGGTGGACAGGAATCCTCCTACGAGCAGTACTTC.

This clone was seen only once. A junction boundary mismatches the germline segment, possibly from a read error. This chain joins TRBV11-2 and TRBJ2-1, with 10 bases identical to TRBD2. Germline assignment: CDR1 SGHAT and CDR2 FQNNGV. CDR3 size: 16 residues. The CDR3 region is CGSSRSASGSSNVQFF. The CDR3 bases are TGTGGCAGCAGCCGATCAGCTAGCGGGAGCTCGAATGTGCAGTTCTTC.

This clone has a count of ten or more. This chain joins TRBV7-9 and TRBJ1-6; D possibly corresponds to TRBD1 (6 bases). The ends were cut back, 5 bases at V and 7 bases at J, with 9 bases in the middle. Germline loops: CDR1 SEHNR, CDR2 FQNEAQ (reference sequence). The CDR3 is made up of 13 amino acids. CDR3 sequence (DNA): TGTGCCAGCAGCCTCGACAGGAATTCACCCCTCCACTTT. Its translation is CASSLDRNSPLHF.

In this sample, this clone turned up a few times. CDR3 coding DNA: TGTGCCAGCAGTGAACTTGGGGTCACTGAGCAGTTCTTC. The encoded protein is CASSELGVTEQFF. The chain is built from TRBV6-1 and TRBJ2-1; D is undetermined. The CDR3 length is 13 residues. Trimming left V 2 bases short and J 9 bases short, with 11 bases between. Looked up from germline, CDR1 is MNHNS and CDR2 is SASEGT.

This clone was seen a few times. A much larger clone lies one base from this, so it may be a read error. The chain joins TRBV7-9 to TRBJ2-1; 7 nucleotides line up with TRBD2. This CDR3 has 14 amino acids. V lost 5 bases to trimming and J lost 8 bases; unmatched junction nucleotides: 9. CDR1 and CDR2 (germline): SEHNR, FQNEAQ (reference sequence). The CDR3 is CASSLVLGGDEQFF. The CDR3 bases are TGTGCCAGCAGCCTGGTCCTGGGAGGGGATGAGCAGTTCTTC.

V usage is TRBV9 and J usage is TRBJ2-2; the D gene is possibly TRBD1 (5 bases). V was shortened by 0 bases and J by 10 bases, with 19 bases between the two germline ends. Germline-derived CDR1 and CDR2 are SGDLS and YYNGEE. This CDR3 contains 16 residues. The CDR3 nucleotides read TGTGCCAGCAGCGTAGCTTGCGGTGTCAGGGCGGCGGAGCTGTTTTTT. This translates into CASSVACGVRAAELFF.

This clone is classed as medium-sized. The J gene is TRBJ2-5, the V gene TRBV28, with D tentatively TRBD1 (5 bases). The CDR3 extends over 16 amino acids. Trimming stripped 6 bases from V and 5 bases from J, with 22 bases between. Germline-derived CDR1 and CDR2 are MDHEN and SYDVKM. CDR3 amino acids: CASSINEDKGQETQYF. The CDR3 DNA reads as TGTGCCAGCAGCATCAACGAGGACAAAGGGCAGGAGACCCAGTACTTC.

This clone was seen many times. Other nucleotide sequences from this sample produce the same CDR3. This rearrangement joins TRBV11-2 to TRBJ1-3; perhaps TRBD1 as D (5 bases). The CDR3 spans 14 residues. Germline loops: CDR1 SGHAT, CDR2 FQNNGV. V gave up 4 bases and J gave up 7 bases, with 14 bases separating them. CDR3 sequence reads: CASSSRVAGNTIYF. The CDR3 nucleotides read TGTGCCAGCAGCTCCAGGGTAGCGGGGAACACCATATATTTT.

This clone was recorded many times. The rearrangement uses TRBV3-1 and TRBJ1-1; no definite D call. The CDR3 sequence is 13 residues long. V gave up 4 bases and J gave up 7 bases, with 13 bases separating them. Germline V CDR1 and CDR2: LGHDT, YNNKEL (reference sequence). The CDR3 region is CASSPRRVREAFF. CDR3 DNA: TGTGCCAGCAGCCCACGACGCGTACGTGAAGCTTTCTTT.

Concerning this clone itself: One end of the junction varies from germline; a read error may be responsible. V usage is TRBV6-1 and J usage is TRBJ1-5, with D uncertain. CDR1 and CDR2 from the germline V gene are MNHNS and SASEGT. CDR3 size: 16 residues. For the CDR3, the DNA is TGTTCCAGTAGACAAACACCAACTTATAGCAATCAGCCCCAGCATTTT. Amino acids: CSSRQTPTYSNQPQHF.

This clone is labeled medium-sized (0.01 to 0.1%). The gene calls are TRBV2 and TRBJ2-3, with D tentatively TRBD1 or TRBD2 (5 bases each). Trimming shortened V by 4 bases and J by 3 bases, and 11 bases separated the two germline ends. The CDR3 totals 14 residues. Germline assignment: CDR1 SNHLY and CDR2 FYNNEI. CDR3 region: CASSGGTVTDTQYF. DNA for the CDR3: TGTGCCAGCAGTGGGGGGACGGTGACAGATACGCAGTATTTT.

This clone ranks as medium-sized. The V and J genes are TRBV6-6 and TRBJ2-7, with TRBD2 as a possible D gene (5 bases). Germline V lookup: CDR1 MNHNY, CDR2 SVGAGI (reference sequence). There are 15 residues in the CDR3. Trimming stripped 3 bases from V and 5 bases from J, with 17 bases between. Here the CDR3 reads CASSYSRRTTNEQYF. CDR3 sequence (DNA): TGTGCCAGCAGTTATTCGAGACGGACGACTAACGAGCAGTACTTC.

This clone was picked up many times. The V call is TRBV7-8, the J call TRBJ2-3, with 12 bases aligning to TRBD2. The CDR3 is 16 amino acids. Germline values: CDR1 SGHVS, CDR2 FQNEAQ. V gave up 5 bases and J gave up 5 bases; unmatched junction bases: 8. The CDR3 nucleotides read TGTGCCAGCAGCGCCCGACTAGCGGGAGATCTAGATACGCAGTATTTT. Translating it yields CASSARLAGDLDTQYF.

CDR3 bases: TGTGCCAGCAGGACTTCCGGGACAGAGAGACGAAGGTCACCCCTCCACTTT. This codes for CASRTSGTERRRSPLHF. V gene TRBV6-4 combines with J gene TRBJ1-6; 7 bases are shared with TRBD1. Germline assignment: CDR1 MRHNA and CDR2 SNTAGT. V lost 6 bases and J lost 10; bases outside the gene matches: 18. The CDR3 length is 17 residues.

As regards this clone: At one boundary the junction diverges from the germline segment, which might be a read error. The chain is built from TRBV28 and TRBJ1-5; D not certain. Germline loops: CDR1 MDHEN, CDR2 SYDVKM. The CDR3 covers 11 residues. The CDR3 is CAIMTSQAQHF. The CDR3 DNA is TGTGCCATCATGACCTCTCAGGCCCAGCATTTT.